These 12 T cell receptor beta chains were sequenced from one sample in a study of memory CD4+ T cells and cytomegalovirus serostatus. Profiled with immunoSEQ multiplex PCR; TCRdb holds only in-frame clones, not every one. The sample lists approximately 46,000 clones; roughly 73% were seen once. Single viable CD3+CD4+CD8-CD45RO+ cells were sorted as the memory CD4+ T cells. The sample comprised memory CD4+ T cells from blood. Receptors were obtained from an adult in good health and CMV-seronegative.

By share, this clone counts as medium-sized. This chain uses TRBV29-1 with TRBJ1-1; 8 bases are shared with TRBD1. The junction had 6 bases not matched to a gene; V was cut back by 5 bases and J by 4 bases. The CDR3 is 13 residues long. Germline CDR1 and CDR2: SQVTM and ANQGSEA. In DNA, the CDR3 is TGCAGCGTTACTCAGGGGGCAGGCACTGAAGCTTTCTTT. It specifies CSVTQGAGTEAFF. Supplemented by reference TRBV29-1 and TRBJ1-1, the full variable domain reads SAVISQKPSRDICQRGTSLTIQCQVDSQVTMMFWYRQQPGQSLTLIATANQGSEATYESGFVIDKFPISRPNLTFSTLTVSNMSPEDSSIYLCSVTQGAGTEAFFGQGTRLTVV.

The V call is TRBV5-1, the J call TRBJ2-2; D assignment may be TRBD1 or TRBD2 (5 bases each). The germline V and J ends were trimmed by 0 bases and 4 bases, with 10 bases remaining between them. Germline values: CDR1 SGHRS, CDR2 YFSETQ. The CDR3 contains 15 residues. The CDR3 loop reads CASSLDGTPTGELFF. CDR3 coding DNA: TGCGCCAGCAGCTTGGATGGGACCCCCACCGGGGAGCTGTTTTTT.

The rearrangement uses TRBV7-7 and TRBJ2-5; 7 bases are a match to TRBD1. The CDR3 contains 13 residues. The germline V gene encodes CDR1 SSHAT and CDR2 FNYEAQ (reference sequence). Unmatched junction bases numbered 1, after V lost 3 bases and J lost 3 bases. In nucleotides, the CDR3 is TGTGCCAGCAGCTTTGGGACAGAAGAGACCCAGTACTTC. This encodes CASSFGTEETQYF.

This clone was picked up one time. The gene calls are TRBV4-1 and TRBJ1-3, with TRBD1 matching over 8 bases. V shed 3 bases and J 1 base; nucleotides not matched to a gene: 11. CDR3 length: 18 amino acids. Germline CDR1 MGHRA, CDR2 YSYEKL. For the CDR3, the DNA is TGCGCCAGCAGCCAGTACCCGACAGGGGCGGTGTCTGGAAACACCATATATTTT. It encodes CASSQYPTGAVSGNTIYF.

The V call is TRBV5-1, the J call TRBJ2-7, with 13 nucleotides matching TRBD2. The CDR3 length is 15 residues. Germline CDR1 and CDR2: SGHRS and YFSETQ. With V trimmed by 5 bases and J by 4 bases, 6 bases remained unmatched. This CDR3 reads CASRAGLAGEYEQYF. In DNA form, the CDR3 reads TGCGCCAGCAGAGCCGGACTAGCGGGGGAGTACGAGCAGTACTTC. Complete variable domain (other parts from reference TRBV5-1 and TRBJ2-7): KAGVTQTPRYLIKTRGQQVTLSCSPISGHRSVSWYQQTPGQGLQFLFEYFSETQRNKGNFPGRFSGRQFSNSRSEMNVSTLELGDSALYLCASRAGLAGEYEQYFGPGTRLTVT.

V usage is TRBV5-1 and J usage is TRBJ2-2, with 9 bases lining up with TRBD1. The germline gives CDR1 SGHRS, CDR2 YFSETQ. J lost 0 bases, V lost 2 bases, and 2 bases had no gene match. This CDR3 comprises 16 residues. Here the CDR3 reads CASSFRQGANTGELFF. The CDR3 nucleotides are TGCGCCAGCAGCTTCCGACAGGGGGCGAACACCGGGGAGCTGTTTTTT.

This rearrangement joins TRBV7-8 to TRBJ2-7; a possible D gene is TRBD1 (7 bases). This CDR3 is 14 amino acids long. The germline V gene has CDR1 SGHVS and CDR2 FQNEAQ. Trimming cost V 5 bases and J 3 bases, with 14 bases left between them. The CDR3 is CASSTRQGGYEQYF. The CDR3 coding sequence is TGTGCCAGCAGCACCCGACAGGGAGGCTACGAGCAGTACTTC. Variable domain in full (rest from reference TRBV7-8 and TRBJ2-7): GAGVSQSPRYKVAKRGQDVALRCDPISGHVSLFWYQQALGQGPEFLTYFQNEAQLDKSGLPSDRFFAERPEGSVSTLKIQRTQQEDSAVYLCASSTRQGGYEQYFGPGTRLTVT.

This chain connects TRBV5-1 to TRBJ1-2, with D perhaps TRBD1 (6 bases). V lost 2 bases to trimming and J lost 4 bases, with 18 bases between them. Germline loops: CDR1 SGHRS, CDR2 YFSETQ. The CDR3 loop spans 16 amino acids. CDR3 loop: CASSFASPTRGYGYTF. Here the CDR3 DNA reads TGCGCCAGCAGCTTTGCCAGCCCAACCAGGGGCTATGGCTACACCTTC.

The chain has TRBV5-4 and TRBJ2-1, with TRBD1 identical over 10 bases. Germline CDR1 reads SGHNT; CDR2 reads YYREEE (reference sequence). This CDR3 region has 14 residues. V gave up 3 bases and J gave up 8 bases; unmatched junction bases: 5. The DNA of the CDR3 is TGTGCCAGCAGCTCGGGACAGGGGATCGATGAGCAGTTCTTC. Protein sequence: CASSSGQGIDEQFF.

The rearrangement joins TRBV9 to TRBJ2-7; TRBD1 is a possible D gene (6 bases). The germline V gene encodes CDR1 SGDLS and CDR2 YYNGEE. The CDR3 is 14 amino acids. V lost 0 bases, J lost 3 bases, and 10 bases lay in between. The CDR3 nucleotides read TGTGCCAGCAGCGTAGTACAGGGCGGCTACGAGCAGTACTTC. It codes for CASSVVQGGYEQYF.

This chain connects TRBV9 to TRBJ1-3; no clear D gene. V lost 0 bases and J 0 bases, leaving 7 bases between the germline ends. The length of the CDR3 is 15 residues. Germline values: CDR1 SGDLS, CDR2 YYNGEE. CDR3 bases: TGTGCCAGCAGCGTAGCGGGGATCTCTGGAAACACCATATATTTT. This sequence encodes CASSVAGISGNTIYF. The variable domain in full, completed from reference TRBV9 and TRBJ1-3, reads DSGVTQTPKHLITATGQRVTLRCSPRSGDLSVYWYQQSLDQGLQFLIQYYNGEERAKGNILERFSAQQFPDLHSELNLSSLELGDSALYFCASSVAGISGNTIYFGEGSWLTVV.

This chain uses TRBV6-5 with TRBJ2-7, with a possible D match to TRBD1 (6 bases). V lost 6 bases and J 8 bases, leaving 11 bases between the germline ends. This CDR3 is built from 11 residues. Per the germline V gene, CDR1 is MNHEY and CDR2 is SVGAGI. The CDR3 sequence: CASSSGVQQYF. The CDR3, as DNA: TGTGCCAGCAGCTCAGGGGTGCAGCAGTACTTC.